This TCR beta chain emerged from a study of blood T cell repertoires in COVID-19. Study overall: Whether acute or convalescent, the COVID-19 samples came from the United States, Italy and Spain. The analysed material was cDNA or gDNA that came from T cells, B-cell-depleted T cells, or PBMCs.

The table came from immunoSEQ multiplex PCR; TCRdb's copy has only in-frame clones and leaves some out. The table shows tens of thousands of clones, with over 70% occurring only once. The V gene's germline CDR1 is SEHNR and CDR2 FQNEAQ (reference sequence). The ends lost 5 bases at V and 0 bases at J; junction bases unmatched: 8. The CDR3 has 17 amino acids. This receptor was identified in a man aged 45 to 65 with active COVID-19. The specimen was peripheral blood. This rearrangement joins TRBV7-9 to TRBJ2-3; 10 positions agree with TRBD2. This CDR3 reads CASSPGLADPSTDTQYF. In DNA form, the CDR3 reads TGTGCCAGCAGCCCCGGACTAGCGGACCCTAGCACAGATACGCAGTATTTT.